This T cell receptor (beta chain) emerged from a study of T cells in Graves' hyperthyroidism and ophthalmopathy. This clonotype was observed at least ten times. It was uncontrolled infection, other autoimmune disease, pregnancy or lactation that excluded patients. Researchers took RNA transcripts and amplified the TCR beta CDR3 regions from them. The HTBI set primed first-round TCR CDR3 RT-PCR. From the multiplex PCR reads, TCRdb called clonotypes with MiXCR, one entry per CDR3 protein. The repertoire includes under 750,000 distinct CDR3 sequences, over 15% of them detected once, and approximately 15% sits in the top ten. This CDR3 comprises 12 residues. Germline CDR1 is MNHNS and CDR2 is SASEGT. V was pared by 4 bases and J by 5 bases, with 1 base of the junction left unmatched.

This TCR was sampled from a woman between 50 and 59 years old with Graves' hyperthyroidism that later progressed to Graves' ophthalmopathy. V is TRBV6-1 and J is TRBJ1-1, with TRBD1 identical over 7 bases. The material sequenced was blood. CDR3 sequence (DNA): TGTGCCAGCAGTGGACAGGGTACTGAAGCTTTCTTT. It yields the protein CASSGQGTEAFF.